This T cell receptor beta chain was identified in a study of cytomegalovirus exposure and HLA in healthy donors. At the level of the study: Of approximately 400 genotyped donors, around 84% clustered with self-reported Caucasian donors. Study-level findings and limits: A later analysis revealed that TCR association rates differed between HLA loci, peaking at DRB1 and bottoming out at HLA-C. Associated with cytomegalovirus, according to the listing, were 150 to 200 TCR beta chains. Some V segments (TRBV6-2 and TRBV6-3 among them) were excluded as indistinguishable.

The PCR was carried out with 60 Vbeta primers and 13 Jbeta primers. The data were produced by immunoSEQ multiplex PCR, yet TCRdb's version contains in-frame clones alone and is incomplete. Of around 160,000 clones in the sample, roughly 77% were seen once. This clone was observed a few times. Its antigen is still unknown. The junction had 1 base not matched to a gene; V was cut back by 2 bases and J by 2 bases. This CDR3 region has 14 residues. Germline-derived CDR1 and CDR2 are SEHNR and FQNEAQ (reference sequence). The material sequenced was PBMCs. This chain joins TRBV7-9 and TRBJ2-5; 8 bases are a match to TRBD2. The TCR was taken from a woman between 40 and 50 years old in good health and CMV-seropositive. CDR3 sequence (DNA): TGTGCCAGCAGCTTAAGCGGGAGTCAAGAGACCCAGTACTTC. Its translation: CASSLSGSQETQYF.